This T cell receptor (beta chain) appears in the sequencing data of a study of cytomegalovirus exposure and HLA in healthy donors. As for the study in general: It was reported in a later analysis that the 90 to 150 validation repertoires used the same platform as the 550 to 850 first-cohort repertoires.

Only in-frame clones appear in the TCRdb table, and some are missing; sequencing was by immunoSEQ multiplex PCR. The sample has over 200,000 clones; over 80% are singletons. Specimen: PBMCs. This receptor was obtained from a woman under 40 in good health and CMV-seropositive.

The CDR3 DNA is TGTGCCAGCAGGGACAGGGATAGCAATCAGCCCCAGCATTTT. It codes for CASRDRDSNQPQHF. The chain employs TRBV6-1 and TRBJ1-5, with 8 bases identical to TRBD1. V lost 6 bases to trimming and J lost 0 bases; unmatched junction nucleotides: 1. CDR1 and CDR2 from the germline V gene are MNHNS and SASEGT. This CDR3 has 14 amino acids.